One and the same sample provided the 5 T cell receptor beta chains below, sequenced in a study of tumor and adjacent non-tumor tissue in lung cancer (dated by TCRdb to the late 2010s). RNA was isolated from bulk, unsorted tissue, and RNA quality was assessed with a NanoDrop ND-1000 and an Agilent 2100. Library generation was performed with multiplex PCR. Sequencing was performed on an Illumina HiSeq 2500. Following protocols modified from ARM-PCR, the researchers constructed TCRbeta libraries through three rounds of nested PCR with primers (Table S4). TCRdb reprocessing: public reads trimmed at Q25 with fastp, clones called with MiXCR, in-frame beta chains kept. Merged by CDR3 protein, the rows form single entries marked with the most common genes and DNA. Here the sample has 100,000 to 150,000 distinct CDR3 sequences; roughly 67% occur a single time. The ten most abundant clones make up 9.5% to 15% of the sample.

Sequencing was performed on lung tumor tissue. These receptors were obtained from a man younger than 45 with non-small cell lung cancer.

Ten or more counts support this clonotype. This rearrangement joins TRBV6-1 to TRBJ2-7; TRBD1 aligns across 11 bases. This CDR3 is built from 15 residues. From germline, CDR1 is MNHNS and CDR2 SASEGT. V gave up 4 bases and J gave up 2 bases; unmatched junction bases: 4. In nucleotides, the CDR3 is TGTGCCAGCAGTGGGACAGGGGGCTTCGCCTACGAGCAGTACTTC. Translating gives CASSGTGGFAYEQYF.

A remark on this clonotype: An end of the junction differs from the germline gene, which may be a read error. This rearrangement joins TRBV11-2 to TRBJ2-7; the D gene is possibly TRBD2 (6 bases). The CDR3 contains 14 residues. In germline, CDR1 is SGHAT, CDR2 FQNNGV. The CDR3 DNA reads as TGTGCGAGCAGCTTAATCGGGAGCCGAAGGGAGCAGTACTTC. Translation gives CASSLIGSRREQYF.

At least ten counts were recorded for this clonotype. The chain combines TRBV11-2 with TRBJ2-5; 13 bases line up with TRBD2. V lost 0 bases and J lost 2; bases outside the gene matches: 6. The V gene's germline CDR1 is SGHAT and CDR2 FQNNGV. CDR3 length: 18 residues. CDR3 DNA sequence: TGTGCCAGCAGCTTAGATGCCCTGGGACTAGCGGGGCAAGAGACCCAGTACTTC. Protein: CASSLDALGLAGQETQYF.

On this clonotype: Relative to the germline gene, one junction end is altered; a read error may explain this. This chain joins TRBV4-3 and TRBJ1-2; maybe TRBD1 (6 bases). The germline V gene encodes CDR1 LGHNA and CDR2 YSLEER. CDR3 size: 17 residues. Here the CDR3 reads CAISHHSGALRRYDYTF. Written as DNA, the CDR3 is TGCGCCATCAGCCATCATTCGGGGGCCTTGCGACGCTATGACTACACCTTC.

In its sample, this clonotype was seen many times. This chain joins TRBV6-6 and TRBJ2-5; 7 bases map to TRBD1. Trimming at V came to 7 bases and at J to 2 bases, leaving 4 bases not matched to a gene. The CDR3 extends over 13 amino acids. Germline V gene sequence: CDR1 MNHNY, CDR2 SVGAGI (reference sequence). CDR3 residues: CASKGQRQETQYF. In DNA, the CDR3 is TGTGCCAGCAAGGGACAGCGACAAGAGACCCAGTACTTC.